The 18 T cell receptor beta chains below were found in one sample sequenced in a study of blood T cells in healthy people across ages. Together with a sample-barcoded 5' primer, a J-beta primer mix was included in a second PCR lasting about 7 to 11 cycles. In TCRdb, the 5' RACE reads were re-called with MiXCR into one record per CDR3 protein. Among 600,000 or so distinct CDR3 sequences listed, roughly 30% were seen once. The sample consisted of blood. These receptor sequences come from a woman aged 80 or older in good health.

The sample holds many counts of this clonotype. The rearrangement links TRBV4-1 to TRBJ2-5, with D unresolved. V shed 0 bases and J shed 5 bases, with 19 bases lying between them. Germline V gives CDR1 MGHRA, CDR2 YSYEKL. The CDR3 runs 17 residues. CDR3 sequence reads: CASSQDPPQTPLETQYF. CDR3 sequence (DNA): TGCGCCAGCAGCCAAGACCCCCCGCAGACCCCTCTGGAGACCCAGTACTTC.

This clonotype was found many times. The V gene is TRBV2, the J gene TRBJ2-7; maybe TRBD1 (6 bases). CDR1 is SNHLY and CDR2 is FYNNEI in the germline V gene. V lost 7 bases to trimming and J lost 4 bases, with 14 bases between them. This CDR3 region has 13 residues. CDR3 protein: CASMSLTGYEQYF. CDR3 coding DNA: TGTGCCAGCATGAGCCTTACAGGGTACGAGCAGTACTTC.

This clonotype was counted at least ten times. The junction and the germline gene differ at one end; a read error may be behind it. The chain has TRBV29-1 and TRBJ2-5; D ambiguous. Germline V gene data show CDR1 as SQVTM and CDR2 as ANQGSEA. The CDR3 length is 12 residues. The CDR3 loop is CSFEPNQETQYF. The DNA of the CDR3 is TGCAGCTTTGAGCCCAACCAAGAGACCCAGTACTTC. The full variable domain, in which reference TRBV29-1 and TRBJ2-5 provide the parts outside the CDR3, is SAVISQKPSRDICQRGTSLTIQCQVDSQVTMMFWYRQQPGQSLTLIATANQGSEATYESGFVIDKFPISRPNLTFSTLTVSNMSPEDSSIYLCSFEPNQETQYFGPGTRLLVL.

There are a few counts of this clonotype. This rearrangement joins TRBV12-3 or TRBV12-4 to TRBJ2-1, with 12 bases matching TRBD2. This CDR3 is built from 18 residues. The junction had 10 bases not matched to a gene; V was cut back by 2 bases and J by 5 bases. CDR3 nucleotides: TGTGCCAGCAGTTTAAGACTAGCGGGGGTCAACGCCCACAATGAGCAGTTCTTC. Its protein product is CASSLRLAGVNAHNEQFF.

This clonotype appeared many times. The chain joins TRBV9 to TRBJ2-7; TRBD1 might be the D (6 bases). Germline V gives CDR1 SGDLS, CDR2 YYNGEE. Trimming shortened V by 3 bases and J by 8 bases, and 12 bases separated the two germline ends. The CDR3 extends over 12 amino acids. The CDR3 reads CASSAQGSQQYF. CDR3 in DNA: TGTGCCAGCAGCGCTCAGGGGAGTCAGCAGTACTTC. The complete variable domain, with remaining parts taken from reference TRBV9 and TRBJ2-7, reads DSGVTQTPKHLITATGQRVTLRCSPRSGDLSVYWYQQSLDQGLQFLIQYYNGEERAKGNILERFSAQQFPDLHSELNLSSLELGDSALYFCASSAQGSQQYFGPGTRLTVT.

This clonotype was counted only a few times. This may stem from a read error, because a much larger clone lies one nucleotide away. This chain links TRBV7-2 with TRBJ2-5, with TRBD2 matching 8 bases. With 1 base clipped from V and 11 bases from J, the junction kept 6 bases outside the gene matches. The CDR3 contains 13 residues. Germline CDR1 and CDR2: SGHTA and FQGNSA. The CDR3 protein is CASSLGQPGGQYF. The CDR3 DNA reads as TGTGCCAGCAGCTTAGGACAGCCGGGAGGGCAGTACTTC. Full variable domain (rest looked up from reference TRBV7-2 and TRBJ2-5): GAGVSQSPSNKVTEKGKDVELRCDPISGHTALYWYRQSLGQGLEFLIYFQGNSAPDKSGLPSDRFSAERTGGSVSTLTIQRTQQEDSAVYLCASSLGQPGGQYFGPGTRLLVL.

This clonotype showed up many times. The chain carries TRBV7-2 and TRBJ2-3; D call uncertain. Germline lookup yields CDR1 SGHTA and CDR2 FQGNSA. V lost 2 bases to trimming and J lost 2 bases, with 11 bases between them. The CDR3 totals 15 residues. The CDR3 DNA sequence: TGTGCCAGCAGCTTACGCAGAACTAACACAGATACGCAGTATTTT. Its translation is CASSLRRTNTDTQYF.

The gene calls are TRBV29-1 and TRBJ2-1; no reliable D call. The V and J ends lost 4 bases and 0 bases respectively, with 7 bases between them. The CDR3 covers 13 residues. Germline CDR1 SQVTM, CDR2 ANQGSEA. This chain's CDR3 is CSVVTSSYNEQFF. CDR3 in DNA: TGCAGCGTTGTAACGAGCTCCTACAATGAGCAGTTCTTC.

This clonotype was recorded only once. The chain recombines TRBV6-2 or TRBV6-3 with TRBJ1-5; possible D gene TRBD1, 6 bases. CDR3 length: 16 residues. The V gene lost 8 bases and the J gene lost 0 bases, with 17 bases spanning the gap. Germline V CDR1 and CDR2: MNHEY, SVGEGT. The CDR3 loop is CASASTSTGSNQPQHF. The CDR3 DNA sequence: TGTGCCAGCGCTTCAACTTCGACAGGTAGCAATCAGCCCCAGCATTTT.

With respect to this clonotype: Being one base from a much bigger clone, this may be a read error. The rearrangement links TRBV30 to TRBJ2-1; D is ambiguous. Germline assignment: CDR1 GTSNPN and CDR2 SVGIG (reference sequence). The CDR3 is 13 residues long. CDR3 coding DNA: TGTGCCTGGAGTGTACGAATGGGCTATGAGCAGTGCTTC. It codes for CAWSVRMGYEQCF.

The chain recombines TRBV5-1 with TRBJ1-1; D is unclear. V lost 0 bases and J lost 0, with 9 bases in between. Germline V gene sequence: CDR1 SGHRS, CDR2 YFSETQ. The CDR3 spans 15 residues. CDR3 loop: CASSLVTEMNTEAFF. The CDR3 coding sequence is TGCGCCAGCAGCTTGGTGACCGAAATGAACACTGAAGCTTTCTTT.

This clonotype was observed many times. CDR3 loop: CSAIEAGPSTDTQYF. In nucleotides, the CDR3 is TGCAGTGCTATCGAAGCAGGGCCTAGCACAGATACGCAGTATTTT. The chain recombines TRBV20-1 with TRBJ2-3; D is possibly TRBD1 (5 bases). V gave up 4 bases and J gave up 0 bases, with 14 bases separating them. Germline lookup yields CDR1 DFQATT and CDR2 SNEGSKA (reference sequence). The CDR3 length is 15 residues.

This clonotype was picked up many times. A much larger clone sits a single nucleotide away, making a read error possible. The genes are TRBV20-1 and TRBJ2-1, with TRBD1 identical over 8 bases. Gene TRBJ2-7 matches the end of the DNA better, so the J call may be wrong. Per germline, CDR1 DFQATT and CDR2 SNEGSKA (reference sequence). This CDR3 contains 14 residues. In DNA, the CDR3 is TGCAGTGCTATAAGGACAGGGTCCTACAATGAGCAGTACTTC. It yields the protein CSAIRTGSYNEQYF.

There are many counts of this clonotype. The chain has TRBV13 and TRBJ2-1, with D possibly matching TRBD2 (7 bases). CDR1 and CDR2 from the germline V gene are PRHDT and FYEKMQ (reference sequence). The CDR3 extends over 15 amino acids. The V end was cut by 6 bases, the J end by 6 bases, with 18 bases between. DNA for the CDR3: TGTGCCAGCAGTGGGGGGCTAGCGGTATCCAATGAGCAGTTCTTC. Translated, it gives CASSGGLAVSNEQFF.

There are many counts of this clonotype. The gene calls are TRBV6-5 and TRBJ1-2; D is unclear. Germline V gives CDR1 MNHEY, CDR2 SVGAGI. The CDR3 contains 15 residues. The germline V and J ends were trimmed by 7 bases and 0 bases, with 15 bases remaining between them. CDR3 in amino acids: CASTLDSRANYGYTF. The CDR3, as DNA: TGTGCCAGCACCTTGGACTCCCGAGCTAACTATGGCTACACCTTC.

CDR3 coding DNA: TGTGCCAGCAGGTCCCGTGTGGCCTCCTACAATGAGCAGTACTTC. Encoded protein: CASRSRVASYNEQYF. This rearrangement joins TRBV6-5 to TRBJ2-1; no definite D call. The end of the DNA aligns better with TRBJ2-7, so the J call may be wrong. The CDR3 is made up of 15 amino acids. Germline values: CDR1 MNHEY, CDR2 SVGAGI.

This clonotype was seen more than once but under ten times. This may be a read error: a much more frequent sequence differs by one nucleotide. The chain's CDR3 is CSAREGWGIYNEQYF. The CDR3 bases are TGCAGTGCCCGGGAGGGGTGGGGGATCTACAATGAGCAGTACTTC. This chain connects TRBV20-1 to TRBJ2-1, with 8 bases matching TRBD2. The J call may be mistaken, given a closer DNA end match to TRBJ2-7. This CDR3 is built from 15 residues. CDR1 and CDR2 (germline): DFQATT, SNEGSKA (reference sequence).

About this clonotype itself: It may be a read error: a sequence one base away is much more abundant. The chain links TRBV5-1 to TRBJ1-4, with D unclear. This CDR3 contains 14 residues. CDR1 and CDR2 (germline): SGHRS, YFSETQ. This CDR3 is CASSFAKTNEKRFF. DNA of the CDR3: TGCGCCAGCAGCTTCGCTAAAACTAATGAAAAACGGTTTTTT.